This paragraph covers one T cell receptor beta chain sequence. Every patient had bone marrow sampled while the disease was active. Molecular barcoded adaptors covering alpha/delta and beta/gamma chains were used on about 390 ng RNA. TCRdb ran MiXCR on the reads and lists one entry per CDR3 protein. Seen here are around 38,000 distinct CDR3 sequences, roughly an eighth observed once, and the top ten hold 25% to 30%. This sample stems from a study of read filtering for tumor transcriptome and immune sequencing. At the level of the study: Patients were 17 male and 13 to 15 female, mean age roughly 68 years, range about 47 to 85. TCR-mapped reads were about 3.5 to 11 million with IR-seq versus about 75 to 1,400 with RNA-seq. R-ISS stage counts were 8 or 9 for I, about 16 for II, six or seven for III.

This clonotype originated in a donor aged 40 or over with multiple myeloma. Specimen: a population of CD138-negative cells sorted from bone marrow.

The CDR3 region has the DNA TGCAGCGCAATGATGACAGGGCCGAACACTGAAGCTTTCTTT. It is translated as CSAMMTGPNTEAFF. The chain uses TRBV29-1 and TRBJ1-1, with 7 bases lining up with TRBD1. The CDR3 is 14 residues long. In germline, CDR1 is SQVTM, CDR2 ANQGSEA. V was pared by 7 bases and J by 1 base, with 9 bases of the junction left unmatched.